A single sample is the source of the 16 T cell receptor beta chains below, sequenced in a study of blood T cell repertoires in COVID-19. Some clones are missing from TCRdb's copy, which holds only in-frame ones; the method was immunoSEQ multiplex PCR. This sample carries approximately 99,000 clones, around 87% of them seen once, and the ten largest clones take less than 20%. Sequenced sample: peripheral blood. The receptors were sampled from a human donor in a cohort sampled during active COVID-19.

This clone showed up just once. The genes are TRBV7-9 and TRBJ2-1, with D tentatively TRBD2 (5 bases). The CDR3 contains 13 residues. Trimming pared 4 bases from V and 9 bases from J, leaving 13 bases between. CDR1 SEHNR and CDR2 FQNEAQ come from the germline V gene (reference sequence). The CDR3 DNA sequence: TGTGCCAGCAGCTCAGGACTCGCGCCTGAGCAGTTCTTC. Translating it yields CASSSGLAPEQFF.

The CDR3 is CASSSHPRQTDYGYTF. The DNA of the CDR3 is TGTGCCAGCAGCTCACACCCTCGGCAGACTGACTATGGCTACACCTTC. The chain employs TRBV7-9 and TRBJ1-2; D is uncertain. V shed 4 bases and J shed 3 bases, with 18 bases lying between them. Germline-derived CDR1 and CDR2 are SEHNR and FQNEAQ (reference sequence). CDR3 length: 16 residues.

V gene TRBV3-1 (or the pseudogene TRBV3-2) combines with J gene TRBJ2-7; 11 positions agree with TRBD1. The germline V gene has CDR1 LGHDT and CDR2 YNNKEL (reference sequence). V lost 1 base and J lost 7; bases outside the gene matches: 9. The CDR3 length is 16 residues. CDR3 region: CASSQGVGTGGYEQYF. In DNA form, the CDR3 reads TGTGCCAGCAGCCAAGGGGTGGGGACAGGGGGATATGAGCAGTACTTC.

The rearrangement uses TRBV7-3 and TRBJ2-3; the D is unclear. The CDR3 loop spans 14 amino acids. From germline, CDR1 is SGHTA and CDR2 FQGTGA. The germline V and J ends were trimmed by 1 base and 3 bases, with 8 bases remaining between them. The CDR3 nucleotides are TGTGCCAGCAGCTTAATGGGCCCGACAGATACGCAGTATTTT. Translation: CASSLMGPTDTQYF.

CDR3 protein: CASSPPSSRRQYF. The CDR3 DNA reads as TGTGCCAGCAGCCCCCCGTCGTCAAGGAGGCAGTATTTT. This chain connects TRBV12-3 or TRBV12-4 to TRBJ2-3; D unclear. The CDR3 sequence is 13 residues long. V shed 6 bases and J shed 11 bases, with 18 bases lying between them.

CDR3 DNA sequence: TGTGCCAGCAGTGAAATGGAGACAGTGCCCGAGCAGTACTTC. Translated, it gives CASSEMETVPEQYF. This chain links TRBV6-1 with TRBJ2-7; D perhaps matches TRBD1 (5 bases). Germline V gene lookup returns CDR1 MNHNS and CDR2 SASEGT. Between the trimmed V and J ends, which lost 2 bases and 6 bases, there was a span of 14 bases. This CDR3 is built from 14 residues.

The gene calls are TRBV6-5 and TRBJ2-7; 11 nucleotides line up with TRBD1. Losses at the gene ends were 6 bases for V and 6 bases for J; bases not matched to a gene: 10. The CDR3 loop spans 15 amino acids. Germline V gene data show CDR1 as MNHEY and CDR2 as SVGAGI. The CDR3 protein is CASRTVAGTGGEQYF. The CDR3 region has the DNA TGTGCCAGCAGGACGGTGGCTGGGACAGGGGGCGAGCAGTACTTC.

The V and J genes are TRBV19 and TRBJ2-2, with 11 bases that match TRBD2. J lost 5 bases, V lost 3 bases, and 8 bases had no gene match. Germline CDR1 is LNHDA and CDR2 is SQIVND (reference sequence). The length of the CDR3 is 17 residues. The CDR3 DNA follows: TGTGCCAGTAGTATCGGCCGGGGACTAGCGGCTACCGGGGAGCTGTTTTTT. This sequence encodes CASSIGRGLAATGELFF.

The J gene is TRBJ2-7, the V gene TRBV3-1 (or the pseudogene TRBV3-2); 8 bases line up with TRBD1. The germline V gene has CDR1 LGHDT and CDR2 YNNKEL (reference sequence). The V gene end was trimmed by 1 base and the J gene end by 6 bases; junction bases not matched to a gene: 26. This CDR3 is built from 21 residues. The CDR3 region has the DNA TGTGCCAGCAGCCAAGCCCCATGTCAGGGGGCTTCTGGGGGTTCGGGTTGCGAGCAGTACTTC. Protein product: CASSQAPCQGASGGSGCEQYF.

This clone was counted only a few times. The rearrangement uses TRBV28 and TRBJ2-7, with D possibly TRBD1 on 6 matching bases. CDR1 is MDHEN and CDR2 is SYDVKM in the germline V gene. V was cut by 8 bases and J by 2 bases, with 13 bases left in between. The CDR3 spans 13 residues. For the CDR3, the DNA is TGTGCCAGCGGGATACAGGGCCCCTACGAGCAGTACTTC. It yields the protein CASGIQGPYEQYF.

V and J are TRBV9 and TRBJ2-5; a possible D gene is TRBD2 (5 bases). The length of the CDR3 is 18 residues. The germline V gene has CDR1 SGDLS and CDR2 YYNGEE. The V gene lost 3 bases and the J gene lost 3 bases, with 24 bases spanning the gap. CDR3 protein: CASSEVGSLEGIKETQYF. The CDR3, as DNA: TGTGCCAGCAGCGAAGTAGGTTCTTTAGAGGGAATTAAAGAGACCCAGTACTTC.

This clone was observed a handful of times. This chain links TRBV11-2 with TRBJ1-2, with D perhaps TRBD1 (6 bases). There are 18 residues in the CDR3. CDR1 SGHAT and CDR2 FQNNGV come from the germline V gene. V was cut by 10 bases and J by 4 bases, with 31 bases left in between. The DNA of the CDR3 is TGTGCCATTCCCCCTCTGCGAAGGCCGGGACACATCCTCTATGGCTACACCTTC. Translating gives CAIPPLRRPGHILYGYTF. Combining the CDR3 with reference TRBV11-2 and TRBJ1-2 gives the whole variable domain EAGVAQSPRYKIIEKRQSVAFWCNPISGHATLYWYQQILGQGPKLLIQFQNNGVVDDSQLPKDRFSAERLKGVDSTLKIQPAKLEDSAVYLCAIPPLRRPGHILYGYTFGSGTRLTVV.

V usage is TRBV9 and J usage is TRBJ2-5, with D possibly being TRBD2 (6 bases). Germline loops: CDR1 SGDLS, CDR2 YYNGEE. V was pared by 2 bases and J by 5 bases, with 19 bases between. CDR3 size: 16 residues. The CDR3 bases are TGTGCCAGCAGCGTGGAGGGCCTTCGGCCGCATGAGACCCAGTACTTC. Amino acids: CASSVEGLRPHETQYF.

The rearrangement links TRBV7-9 to TRBJ2-3, with 9 bases fitting TRBD2. This CDR3 region has 16 residues. CDR1 and CDR2 (germline): SEHNR, FQNEAQ (reference sequence). V lost 1 base, J lost 2 bases, and 4 bases stayed unmatched. The CDR3 region has the DNA TGTGCCAGCAGCTTAGAGAGACTAGCGGACACAGATACGCAGTATTTT. Its protein is CASSLERLADTDTQYF.

The chain couples TRBV7-3 to TRBJ2-3; 15 bases are a match to TRBD2. In germline, CDR1 is SGHTA, CDR2 FQGTGA. The CDR3 extends over 16 amino acids. J lost 5 bases, V lost 5 bases, and 5 bases had no gene match. The CDR3 protein is CASSPQGLAGGDTQYF. CDR3 in DNA: TGTGCCAGCAGCCCCCAGGGACTAGCGGGAGGAGATACGCAGTATTTT.

This chain links TRBV5-8 with TRBJ1-5; 7 bases are a match to TRBD1. Per germline, CDR1 SGHTS and CDR2 YDEGEE. J was trimmed by 6 bases and V by 4 bases; bases with no gene match: 7. The CDR3 runs to 14 residues. CDR3 residues: CASSRDSISQPQHF. The CDR3 DNA reads as TGTGCCAGCAGCCGGGACAGTATCAGTCAGCCCCAGCATTTT.